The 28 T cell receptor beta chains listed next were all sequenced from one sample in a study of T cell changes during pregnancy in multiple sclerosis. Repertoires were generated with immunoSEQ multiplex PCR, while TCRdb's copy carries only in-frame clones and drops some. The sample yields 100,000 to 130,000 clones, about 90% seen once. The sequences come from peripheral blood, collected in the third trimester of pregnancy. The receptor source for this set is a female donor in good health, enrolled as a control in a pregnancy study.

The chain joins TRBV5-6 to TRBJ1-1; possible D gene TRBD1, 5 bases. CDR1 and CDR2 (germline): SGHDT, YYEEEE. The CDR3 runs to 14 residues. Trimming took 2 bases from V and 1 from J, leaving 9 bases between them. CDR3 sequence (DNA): TGTGCCAGCAGCTTCGGCACAGGGAACACTGAAGCTTTCTTT. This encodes CASSFGTGNTEAFF.

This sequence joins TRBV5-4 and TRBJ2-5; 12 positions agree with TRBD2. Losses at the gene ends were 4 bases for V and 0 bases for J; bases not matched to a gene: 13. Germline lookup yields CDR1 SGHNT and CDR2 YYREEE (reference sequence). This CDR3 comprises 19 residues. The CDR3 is CASSGTSGLAGSYQETQYF. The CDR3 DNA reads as TGTGCCAGCAGCGGGACTTCTGGACTAGCGGGGAGCTACCAAGAGACCCAGTACTTC.

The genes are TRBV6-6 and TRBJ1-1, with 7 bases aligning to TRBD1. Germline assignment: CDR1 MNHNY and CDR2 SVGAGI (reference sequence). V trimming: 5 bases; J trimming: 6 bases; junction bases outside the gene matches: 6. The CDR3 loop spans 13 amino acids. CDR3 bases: TGTGCCAGCAGTCGGGACACAGGGGCTGAAGCTTTCTTT. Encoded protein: CASSRDTGAEAFF.

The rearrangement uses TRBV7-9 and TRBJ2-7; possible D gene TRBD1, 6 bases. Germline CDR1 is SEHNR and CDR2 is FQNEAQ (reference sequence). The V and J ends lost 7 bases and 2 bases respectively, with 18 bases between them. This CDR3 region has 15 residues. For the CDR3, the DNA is TGTGCCAGCACACTAACCCGGGACACCCCCTACGAGCAGTACTTC. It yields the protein CASTLTRDTPYEQYF.

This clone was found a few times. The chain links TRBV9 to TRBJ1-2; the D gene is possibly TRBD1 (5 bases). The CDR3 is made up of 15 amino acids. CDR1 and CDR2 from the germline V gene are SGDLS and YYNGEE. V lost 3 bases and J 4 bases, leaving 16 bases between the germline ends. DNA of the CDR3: TGTGCCAGCAGCGGAGACCGACGGACACCCTATGGCTACACCTTC. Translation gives CASSGDRRTPYGYTF.

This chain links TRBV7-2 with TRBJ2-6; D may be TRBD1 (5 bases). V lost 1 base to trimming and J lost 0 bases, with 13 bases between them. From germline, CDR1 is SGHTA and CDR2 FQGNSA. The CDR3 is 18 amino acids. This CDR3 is CASSLEAYRISGANVLTF. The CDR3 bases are TGTGCCAGCAGCTTAGAAGCTTACAGGATCTCTGGGGCCAACGTCCTGACTTTC.

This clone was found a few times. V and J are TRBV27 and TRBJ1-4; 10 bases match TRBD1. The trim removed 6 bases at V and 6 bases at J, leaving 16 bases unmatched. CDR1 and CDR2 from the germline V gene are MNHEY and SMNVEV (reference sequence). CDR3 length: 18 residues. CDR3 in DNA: TGTGCCAGCAGCCGTCGATCGACAGGGGGCAAGGTTGATGAAAAACTGTTTTTT. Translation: CASSRRSTGGKVDEKLFF.

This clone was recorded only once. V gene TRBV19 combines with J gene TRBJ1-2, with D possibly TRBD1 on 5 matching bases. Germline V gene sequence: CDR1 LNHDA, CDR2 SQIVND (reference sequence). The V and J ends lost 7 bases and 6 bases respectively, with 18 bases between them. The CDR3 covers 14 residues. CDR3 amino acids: CASIGEGLTDGYTF. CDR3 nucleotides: TGTGCCAGTATTGGGGAGGGACTAACGGATGGCTACACCTTC.

The CDR3 protein is CASSVNTEAFF. CDR3 nucleotide sequence: TGTGCCAGTTCGGTGAACACTGAAGCTTTCTTT. The chain couples TRBV19 to TRBJ1-1, with no clear D. Germline V gene data show CDR1 as LNHDA and CDR2 as SQIVND (reference sequence). Trimming left V 8 bases short and J 0 bases short, with 4 bases between. The CDR3 consists of 11 residues.

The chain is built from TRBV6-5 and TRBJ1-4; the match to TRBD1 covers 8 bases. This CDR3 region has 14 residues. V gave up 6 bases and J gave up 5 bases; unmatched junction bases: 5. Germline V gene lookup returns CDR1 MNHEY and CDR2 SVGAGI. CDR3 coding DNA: TGTGCCAGCAGGACGGGACAGGAAAATGAAAAACTGTTTTTT. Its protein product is CASRTGQENEKLFF.

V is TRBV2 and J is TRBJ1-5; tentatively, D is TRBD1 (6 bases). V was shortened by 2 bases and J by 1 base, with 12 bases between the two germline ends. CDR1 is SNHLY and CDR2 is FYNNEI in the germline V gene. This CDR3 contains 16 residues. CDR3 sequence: CASSENQGLSNQPQHF. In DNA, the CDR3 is TGTGCCAGCAGTGAAAACCAGGGGCTAAGCAATCAGCCCCAGCATTTT. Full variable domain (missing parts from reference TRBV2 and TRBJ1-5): EPEVTQTPSHQVTQMGQEVILRCVPISNHLYFYWYRQILGQKVEFLVSFYNNEISEKSEIFDDQFSVERPDGSNFTLKIRSTKLEDSAMYFCASSENQGLSNQPQHFGDGTRLSIL.

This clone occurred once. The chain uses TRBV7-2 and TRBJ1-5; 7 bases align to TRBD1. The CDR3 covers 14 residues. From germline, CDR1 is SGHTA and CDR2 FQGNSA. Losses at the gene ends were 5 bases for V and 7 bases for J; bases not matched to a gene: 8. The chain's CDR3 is CASSPTQGGQPQHF. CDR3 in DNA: TGTGCCAGCAGCCCGACTCAGGGGGGCCAGCCCCAGCATTTT.

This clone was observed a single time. As DNA, the CDR3 is TGTGCCAGCAGCCCCGCAGTCCAGGGCGAGCAGTACTTC. Its translation: CASSPAVQGEQYF. The chain recombines TRBV9 with TRBJ2-7; D may be TRBD1 (5 bases). Germline V gene sequence: CDR1 SGDLS, CDR2 YYNGEE. The CDR3 is 13 amino acids. Trimming pared 4 bases from V and 6 bases from J, leaving 14 bases between. The full variable domain, its missing parts supplied by reference TRBV9 and TRBJ2-7, is DSGVTQTPKHLITATGQRVTLRCSPRSGDLSVYWYQQSLDQGLQFLIQYYNGEERAKGNILERFSAQQFPDLHSELNLSSLELGDSALYFCASSPAVQGEQYFGPGTRLTVT.

The CDR3 loop reads CASSQGTGAYEQYF. CDR3 coding DNA: TGTGCCAGCAGCCAGGGGACAGGGGCCTACGAGCAGTACTTC. The chain couples TRBV5-4 to TRBJ2-7; TRBD1 matches 10 bases. V shed 4 bases, J shed 2 bases, and the junction held 3 bases outside the gene matches. Germline V gene lookup returns CDR1 SGHNT and CDR2 YYREEE (reference sequence). This CDR3 comprises 14 residues. Full variable domain (rest looked up from reference TRBV5-4 and TRBJ2-7): ETGVTQSPTHLIKTRGQQVTLRCSSQSGHNTVSWYQQALGQGPQFIFQYYREEENGRGNFPPRFSGLQFPNYSSELNVNALELDDSALYLCASSQGTGAYEQYFGPGTRLTVT.

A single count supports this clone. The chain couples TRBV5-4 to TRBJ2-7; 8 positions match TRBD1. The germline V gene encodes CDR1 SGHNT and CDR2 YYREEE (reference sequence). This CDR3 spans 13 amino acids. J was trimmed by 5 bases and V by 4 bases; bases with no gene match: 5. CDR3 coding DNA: TGTGCCAGCAGCCCCAACAGGGGGAACGAGCAGTACTTC. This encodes CASSPNRGNEQYF.

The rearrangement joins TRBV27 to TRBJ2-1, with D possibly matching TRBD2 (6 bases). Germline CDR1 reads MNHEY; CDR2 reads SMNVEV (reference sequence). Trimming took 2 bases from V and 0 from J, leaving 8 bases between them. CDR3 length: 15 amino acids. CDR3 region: CASSLQTSSYNEQFF. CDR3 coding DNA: TGTGCCAGCAGTTTACAGACTAGCTCCTACAATGAGCAGTTCTTC.

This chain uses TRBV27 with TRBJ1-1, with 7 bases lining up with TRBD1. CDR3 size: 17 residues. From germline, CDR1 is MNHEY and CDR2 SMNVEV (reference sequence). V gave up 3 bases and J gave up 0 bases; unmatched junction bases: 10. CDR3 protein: CASSFESRGQVNTEAFF. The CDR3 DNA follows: TGTGCCAGCAGTTTTGAATCTAGGGGGCAGGTGAACACTGAAGCTTTCTTT.

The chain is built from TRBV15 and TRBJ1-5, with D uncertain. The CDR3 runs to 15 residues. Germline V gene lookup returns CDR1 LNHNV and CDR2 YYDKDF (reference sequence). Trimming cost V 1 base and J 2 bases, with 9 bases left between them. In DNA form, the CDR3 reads TGTGCCACCAGCAGAGCTATGACTGGCAATCAGCCCCAGCATTTT. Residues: CATSRAMTGNQPQHF. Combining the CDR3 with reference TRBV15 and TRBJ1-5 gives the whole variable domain DAMVIQNPRYQVTQFGKPVTLSCSQTLNHNVMYWYQQKSSQAPKLLFHYYDKDFNNEADTPDNFQSRRPNTSFCFLDIRSPGLGDTAMYLCATSRAMTGNQPQHFGDGTRLSIL.

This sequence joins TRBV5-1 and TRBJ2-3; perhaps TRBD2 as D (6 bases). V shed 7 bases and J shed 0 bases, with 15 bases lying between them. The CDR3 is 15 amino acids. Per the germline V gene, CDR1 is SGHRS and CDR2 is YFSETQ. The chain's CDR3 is CASGLEGDSTDTQYF. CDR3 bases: TGCGCCAGCGGTCTGGAGGGTGATAGCACAGATACGCAGTATTTT.

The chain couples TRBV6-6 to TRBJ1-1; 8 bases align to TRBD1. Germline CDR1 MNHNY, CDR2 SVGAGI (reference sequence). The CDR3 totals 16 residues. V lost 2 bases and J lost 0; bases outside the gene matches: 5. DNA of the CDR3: TGTGCCAGCAGTTACCCGTTGGACAGGGTGAACACTGAAGCTTTCTTT. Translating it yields CASSYPLDRVNTEAFF.

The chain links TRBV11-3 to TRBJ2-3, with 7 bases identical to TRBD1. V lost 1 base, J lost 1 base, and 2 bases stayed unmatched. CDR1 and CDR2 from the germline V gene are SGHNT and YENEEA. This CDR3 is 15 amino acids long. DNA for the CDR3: TGTGCCAGCAGCTTAGGACAGGGAGGCACAGATACGCAGTATTTT. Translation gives CASSLGQGGTDTQYF.

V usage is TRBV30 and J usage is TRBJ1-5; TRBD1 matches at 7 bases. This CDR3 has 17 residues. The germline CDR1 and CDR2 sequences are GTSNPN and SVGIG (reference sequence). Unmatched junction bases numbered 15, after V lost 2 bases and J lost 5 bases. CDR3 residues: CAWSKGQFGGSDQPQHF. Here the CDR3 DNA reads TGTGCCTGGAGTAAGGGACAGTTTGGGGGTTCGGATCAGCCCCAGCATTTT.

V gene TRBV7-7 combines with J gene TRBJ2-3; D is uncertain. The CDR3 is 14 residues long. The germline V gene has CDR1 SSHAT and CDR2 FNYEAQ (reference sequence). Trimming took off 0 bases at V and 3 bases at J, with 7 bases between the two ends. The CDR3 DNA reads TGTGCCAGCAGCTTAGCACCAGGAACAGATACGCAGTATTTT. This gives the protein CASSLAPGTDTQYF.

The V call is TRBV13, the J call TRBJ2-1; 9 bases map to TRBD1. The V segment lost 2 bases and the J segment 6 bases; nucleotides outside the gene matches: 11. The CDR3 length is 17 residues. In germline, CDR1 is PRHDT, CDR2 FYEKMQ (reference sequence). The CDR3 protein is CASSLFRTGVSSNEQFF. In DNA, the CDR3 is TGTGCCAGCAGCTTATTCAGGACAGGGGTTTCTAGCAATGAGCAGTTCTTC.

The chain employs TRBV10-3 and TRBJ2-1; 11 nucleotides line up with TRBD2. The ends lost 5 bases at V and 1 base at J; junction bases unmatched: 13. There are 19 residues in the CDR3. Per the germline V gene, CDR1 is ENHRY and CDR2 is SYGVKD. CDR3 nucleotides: TGTGCCATCAGTCTTGGAGTAGCGGGGGGGGCGGGTTCCTACAATGAGCAGTTCTTC. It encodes CAISLGVAGGAGSYNEQFF.

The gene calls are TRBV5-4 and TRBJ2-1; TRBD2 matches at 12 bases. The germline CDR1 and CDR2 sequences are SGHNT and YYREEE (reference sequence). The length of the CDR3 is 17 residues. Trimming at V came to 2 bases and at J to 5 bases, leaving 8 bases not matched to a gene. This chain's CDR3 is CASSLGRTSGINNEQFF. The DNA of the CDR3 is TGTGCCAGCAGCTTAGGGAGGACTAGCGGGATAAACAATGAGCAGTTCTTC.

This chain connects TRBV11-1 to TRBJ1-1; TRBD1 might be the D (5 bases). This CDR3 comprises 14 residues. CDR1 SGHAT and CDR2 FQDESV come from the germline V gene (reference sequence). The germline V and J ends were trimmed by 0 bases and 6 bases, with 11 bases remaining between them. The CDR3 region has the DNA TGTGCCAGCAGCTTAGCGCGGGGGAGCTCTGAAGCTTTCTTT. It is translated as CASSLARGSSEAFF.

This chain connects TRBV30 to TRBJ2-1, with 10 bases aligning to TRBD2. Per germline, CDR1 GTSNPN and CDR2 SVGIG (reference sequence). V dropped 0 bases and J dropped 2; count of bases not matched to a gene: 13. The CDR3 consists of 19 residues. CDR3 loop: CAWSVHRLAGAFTYNEQFF. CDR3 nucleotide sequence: TGTGCCTGGAGTGTACACCGGCTAGCGGGGGCCTTTACCTACAATGAGCAGTTCTTC.